This TCR beta chain came from a study of blood T cell repertoires in COVID-19. Study-level background: The United States, Italy and Spain supplied acute and convalescent COVID-19 samples. PBMCs, B-cell-depleted T cells, or T cells provided the cDNA or gDNA that made up the material.

There are 16 residues in the CDR3. Germline V gives CDR1 LGHNA, CDR2 YNFKEQ. V shed 5 bases and J 4 bases; nucleotides not matched to a gene: 14. As handled by the study authors: It was from reference gene primer amplification that nucleated cell counts were estimated. Sequencing used immunoSEQ multiplex PCR; TCRdb keeps in-frame clones, though not all of them. Clone size and V and J calls were adopted from that table, with D and trimming inferred from the DNA. The data contain fewer than 120,000 clones, about 80% of them seen just once; the ten biggest clones take up about 3.8%. The chain joins TRBV4-2 to TRBJ2-7; 7 bases match TRBD2. The sequenced sample was peripheral blood. The sequence was obtained from a woman of 80 years or more with acute or convalescent COVID-19. The CDR3 spells CASSAQGGRNRYEQYF. In DNA, the CDR3 is TGTGCCAGCAGCGCCCAGGGCGGGAGAAACAGATACGAGCAGTACTTC.